This entry concerns a single T cell receptor (beta chain). This CDR3 contains 16 residues. Germline-derived CDR1 and CDR2 are KGHSH and LQKENI. The V end was cut by 2 bases, the J end by 2 bases, with 16 bases between. This sample was taken from a study of blood T cell repertoires in COVID-19. Original analysis: From reference gene primer amplification, estimates of nucleated cell counts were derived. Assay: immunoSEQ multiplex PCR; the TCRdb copy retains only in-frame clones and omits some. The V and J calls and the clone size are those of that table, but D and trimming were determined from the DNA. The sample yields approximately 99,000 clones, almost 90% seen once.

The J gene is TRBJ2-7, the V gene TRBV18, with a weak D call TRBD2 (7 bases). Sequencing used peripheral blood. The clonotype originates from a man aged 50 or older with COVID-19, enrolled during active disease. The CDR3 region is CASSPEGGGFPYEQYF. The CDR3 region has the DNA TGTGCCAGCTCACCAGAGGGGGGGGGCTTTCCCTACGAGCAGTACTTC.